This entry is about one T cell receptor (beta chain). These data originate in a study of technical replicates of blood from several donors. The CDR3 contains 14 residues. Germline V CDR1 and CDR2: SGHRS, YFSETQ. With 1 base removed from V and 4 bases from J, the gap between germline ends came to 11 bases. Clones were read by immunoSEQ multiplex PCR, and TCRdb kept only the in-frame ones, dropping some. The top ten clones hold around 4.6% of a sample with about 69,000 clones, approximately 89% of them seen once. The chain is built from TRBV5-1 and TRBJ1-1, with D unresolved. Sequenced sample: PBMCs. The TCR was taken from a human donor in good health. Some clones in this sample may be carry-over from other donors' samples. Written as DNA, the CDR3 is TGCGCCAGCAGCTTGAGCACCCGAAGCACTGAAGCTTTCTTT. Its protein is CASSLSTRSTEAFF.